These 23 T cell receptor beta chains came from one sample sequenced in a study of blood T cell repertoires in COVID-19. Sequencing was performed with immunoSEQ multiplex PCR; in TCRdb, only in-frame clones are kept and a portion is missing. The sample lists approximately 330,000 clones; over 75% were seen once. Sequencing used peripheral blood. These receptors originate from a woman aged 45-65 years with active or convalescent COVID-19.

This chain uses TRBV18 with TRBJ2-1, with D maybe TRBD1 (5 bases). The CDR3 runs 14 residues. The V gene lost 3 bases and the J gene lost 4 bases, with 10 bases spanning the gap. Germline V gene lookup returns CDR1 KGHSH and CDR2 LQKENI. CDR3 in amino acids: CASSPGADYNEQFF. CDR3 sequence (DNA): TGTGCCAGCTCACCTGGGGCAGATTACAATGAGCAGTTCTTC.

This clone was counted between two and nine times. The chain recombines TRBV24-1 with TRBJ2-4; perhaps TRBD2 as D (6 bases). CDR1 and CDR2 (germline): KGHDR, SFDVKD. V gave up 3 bases and J gave up 12 bases, with 11 bases separating them. The CDR3 totals 12 residues. The CDR3 DNA sequence: TGTGCCACCAGTGATACGCGGGGTACTCAGTACTTC. It encodes CATSDTRGTQYF.

This chain joins TRBV10-1 and TRBJ2-7, with a weak D call TRBD1 (6 bases). The CDR3 length is 14 residues. CDR1 and CDR2 (germline): WNHNN, SYGVQD (reference sequence). V lost 3 bases, J lost 9 bases, and 18 bases lay in between. The CDR3 sequence: CASSEYKTGLVQYF. The CDR3 nucleotides are TGCGCCAGCAGTGAATACAAGACAGGTCTAGTGCAGTACTTC.

This chain joins TRBV7-2 and TRBJ2-1, with D uncertain. The length of the CDR3 is 14 residues. V gave up 0 bases and J gave up 8 bases, with 11 bases separating them. CDR1 SGHTA and CDR2 FQGNSA come from the germline V gene. DNA of the CDR3: TGTGCCAGCAGCTTAGCCATCGGTCTCCATGAGCAGTTCTTC. Amino acid sequence: CASSLAIGLHEQFF.

Worth noting for this clone: At one boundary the junction diverges from the germline segment, which might be a read error. V and J are TRBV7-7 and TRBJ2-3; TRBD1 matches 10 bases. The CDR3 consists of 19 residues. Germline V gives CDR1 SSHAT, CDR2 FNYEAQ (reference sequence). The CDR3 loop reads CASSLAVGQGLETTDTQYF. The CDR3 nucleotides read TGTGCTAGCAGCTTAGCGGTGGGACAGGGGCTAGAGACCACAGATACGCAGTATTTT.

V is TRBV28 and J is TRBJ1-2; the D is unclear. Germline values: CDR1 MDHEN, CDR2 SYDVKM. CDR3 length: 12 amino acids. V lost 3 bases and J lost 8, with 10 bases in between. The CDR3 spells CASSFQVEGYTF. The CDR3 DNA reads as TGTGCCAGCAGTTTTCAAGTAGAGGGCTACACCTTC.

The gene calls are TRBV6-2 or TRBV6-3 and TRBJ1-1, with TRBD1 matching over 8 bases. The CDR3 is made up of 14 amino acids. The germline gives CDR1 MNHEY, CDR2 SVGEGT. The V segment lost 4 bases and the J segment 5 bases; nucleotides outside the gene matches: 6. The CDR3 DNA reads as TGTGCCAGCAGTTCGGACAGGGTGGGGACTGAAGCTTTCTTT. It specifies CASSSDRVGTEAFF.

The chain carries TRBV10-3 and TRBJ1-3, with D possibly being TRBD1 (5 bases). Trimming removed 3 bases from V and 4 bases from J, with 16 bases in between. This CDR3 is 16 amino acids long. The germline V gene has CDR1 ENHRY and CDR2 SYGVKD. The CDR3, as DNA: TGTGCCATCAGTGAAAGGGGCCAGGCGGGAGGAAACACCATATATTTT. It specifies CAISERGQAGGNTIYF.

This clone was found a few times. This chain joins TRBV4-1 and TRBJ2-7; D is possibly TRBD1 (6 bases). The ends were cut back, 3 bases at V and 3 bases at J, with 18 bases in the middle. CDR1 is MGHRA, CDR2 YSYEKL, per germline. The length of the CDR3 is 16 residues. The CDR3 reads CASSQLLQGKHYEQYF. The CDR3 coding sequence is TGCGCCAGCAGCCAGTTACTACAGGGAAAACACTACGAGCAGTACTTC.

This clone has more than one count but fewer than ten. The genes are TRBV5-4 and TRBJ1-1; TRBD1 matches 8 bases. CDR3 length: 14 residues. Losses at the gene ends were 5 bases for V and 6 bases for J; bases not matched to a gene: 9. The germline V gene has CDR1 SGHNT and CDR2 YYREEE (reference sequence). The CDR3 sequence: CASRPDREGAEAFF. CDR3 nucleotide sequence: TGTGCCAGCAGGCCGGACAGGGAGGGGGCTGAAGCTTTCTTT.

The J gene is TRBJ2-7, the V gene TRBV7-9; TRBD1 matches at 9 bases. Germline values: CDR1 SEHNR, CDR2 FQNEAQ (reference sequence). The CDR3 length is 15 residues. The V and J ends lost 8 bases and 3 bases, in that order; junction bases with no gene match: 11. The CDR3 loop is CASGPIHRGLYEQYF. The CDR3 bases are TGTGCCAGCGGACCTATACACAGGGGGCTCTACGAGCAGTACTTC.

This clone showed up just a few times. V gene TRBV3-1 (or the pseudogene TRBV3-2) combines with J gene TRBJ2-6; the match to TRBD1 covers 7 bases. Losses at the gene ends were 0 bases for V and 3 bases for J; bases not matched to a gene: 2. The CDR3 is 16 residues long. The germline V gene has CDR1 LGHDT and CDR2 YNNKEL (reference sequence). CDR3 sequence reads: CASSQEGGSGANVLTF. CDR3 DNA: TGTGCCAGCAGCCAAGAAGGGGGCAGTGGGGCCAACGTCCTGACTTTC.

The rearrangement links TRBV30 to TRBJ1-1, with TRBD1 as a possible D gene (6 bases). The CDR3 contains 13 residues. The V gene lost 1 base and the J gene lost 5 bases, with 11 bases spanning the gap. The germline V gene encodes CDR1 GTSNPN and CDR2 SVGIG (reference sequence). The CDR3 region has the DNA TGTGCCTGGAGTGAACTTCAGGGGACTGAAGCTTTCTTT. The encoded protein is CAWSELQGTEAFF.

On this clone: At one end, the junction sequence differs from germline, possibly due to a read error. The genes are TRBV15 and TRBJ1-6; the match to TRBD1 covers 12 bases. Germline-derived CDR1 and CDR2 are LNHNV and YYDKDF (reference sequence). The CDR3 consists of 17 residues. The DNA for the CDR3 is TGTGCCACCAGCAGGGGGACCGGGACAGGGGGCGATTCGCCCCTCCACTTT. Amino acid sequence: CATSRGTGTGGDSPLHF. Using reference TRBV15 and TRBJ1-6 for the parts outside the CDR3, the full variable domain is DAMVIQNPRYQVTQFGKPVTLSCSQTLNHNVMYWYQQKSSQAPKLLFHYYDKDFNNEADTPDNFQSRRPNTSFCFLDIRSPGLGDTAMYLCATSRGTGTGGDSPLHFGNGTRLTVT.

This chain links TRBV5-1 with TRBJ1-1, with D perhaps matching TRBD1 (6 bases). The V end lost 5 bases, the J end lost 1 base, and 12 bases lay between the germline ends. The CDR3 covers 14 residues. Germline-derived CDR1 and CDR2 are SGHRS and YFSETQ. The CDR3 loop is CASSYGQTNTEAFF. CDR3 DNA: TGCGCCAGCAGTTATGGACAGACGAACACTGAAGCTTTCTTT. The variable domain in full, with the rest retrieved from reference TRBV5-1 and TRBJ1-1, is KAGVTQTPRYLIKTRGQQVTLSCSPISGHRSVSWYQQTPGQGLQFLFEYFSETQRNKGNFPGRFSGRQFSNSRSEMNVSTLELGDSALYLCASSYGQTNTEAFFGQGTRLTVV.

The CDR3 is CASRQDMQETQYF. DNA of the CDR3: TGTGCCAGCAGGCAAGACATGCAAGAGACCCAGTACTTC. The rearrangement links TRBV2 to TRBJ2-5; D not certain. The CDR3 contains 13 residues. The V gene's germline CDR1 is SNHLY and CDR2 FYNNEI. The germline V and J ends were trimmed by 6 bases and 2 bases, with 10 bases remaining between them. Variable domain in full (rest from reference TRBV2 and TRBJ2-5): EPEVTQTPSHQVTQMGQEVILRCVPISNHLYFYWYRQILGQKVEFLVSFYNNEISEKSEIFDDQFSVERPDGSNFTLKIRSTKLEDSAMYFCASRQDMQETQYFGPGTRLLVL.

The chain couples TRBV9 to TRBJ2-1; 10 bases align to TRBD2. From germline, CDR1 is SGDLS and CDR2 YYNGEE. V lost 0 bases and J lost 11; bases outside the gene matches: 11. This CDR3 has 16 amino acids. CDR3 bases: TGTGCCAGCAGCGTAGAGGGGACTAGCGCCAGGGGAAAGCAGTTCTTC. It specifies CASSVEGTSARGKQFF.

The genes are TRBV11-2 and TRBJ2-7, with 8 positions matching TRBD1. With V trimmed by 5 bases and J by 4 bases, 13 bases remained unmatched. Germline V gene data show CDR1 as SGHAT and CDR2 as FQNNGV. The CDR3 has 16 residues. This CDR3 is CASSDFERTGRYEQYF. In nucleotides, the CDR3 is TGTGCCAGCAGCGACTTTGAAAGGACAGGGAGGTACGAGCAGTACTTC. Looking up the rest from reference TRBV11-2 and TRBJ2-7 gives the full variable domain: EAGVAQSPRYKIIEKRQSVAFWCNPISGHATLYWYQQILGQGPKLLIQFQNNGVVDDSQLPKDRFSAERLKGVDSTLKIQPAKLEDSAVYLCASSDFERTGRYEQYFGPGTRLTVT.

The V call is TRBV7-9, the J call TRBJ2-2, with 7 positions matching TRBD1. CDR3 length: 15 amino acids. V gave up 3 bases and J gave up 2 bases; unmatched junction bases: 3. Per the germline V gene, CDR1 is SEHNR and CDR2 is FQNEAQ (reference sequence). The CDR3 reads CASSFGTDNTGELFF. The CDR3 coding sequence is TGTGCCAGCAGCTTCGGGACAGACAACACCGGGGAGCTGTTTTTT.

This clone was picked up one time. The chain combines TRBV30 with TRBJ2-3, with D tentatively TRBD2 (5 bases). This CDR3 is 15 amino acids long. Trimming took 0 bases from V and 1 from J, leaving 11 bases between them. Germline V lookup: CDR1 GTSNPN, CDR2 SVGIG (reference sequence). CDR3 sequence reads: CAWSVRERGTDTQYF. For the CDR3, the DNA is TGTGCCTGGAGTGTAAGGGAGCGAGGCACAGATACGCAGTATTTT.

This rearrangement joins TRBV3-1 (or the pseudogene TRBV3-2) to TRBJ1-2, with TRBD1 matching over 10 bases. With 0 bases clipped from V and 8 bases from J, the junction kept 6 bases outside the gene matches. The length of the CDR3 is 15 residues. Germline CDR1 and CDR2: LGHDT and YNNKEL (reference sequence). The chain's CDR3 is CASSQEPGQGRGYTF. CDR3 in DNA: TGTGCCAGCAGCCAAGAACCGGGACAGGGGCGCGGCTACACCTTC.

There are a few counts of this clone. The chain recombines TRBV2 with TRBJ1-1; no clear D. Trimming cost V 1 base and J 1 base, with 7 bases left between them. The germline gives CDR1 SNHLY, CDR2 FYNNEI. The CDR3 is 14 amino acids. Here the CDR3 reads CASSEGERNTEAFF. The CDR3 DNA is TGTGCCAGCAGTGAAGGGGAGAGGAACACTGAAGCTTTCTTT.

This chain uses TRBV28 with TRBJ2-7; maybe TRBD1 (6 bases). Trimming removed 3 bases at V and 2 bases at J, with 20 bases between. This CDR3 region has 17 residues. Germline CDR1 is MDHEN and CDR2 is SYDVKM. The CDR3 region is CASSFALVTGPTYEQYF. CDR3 nucleotide sequence: TGTGCCAGCAGTTTCGCCCTGGTGACAGGCCCGACCTACGAGCAGTACTTC.